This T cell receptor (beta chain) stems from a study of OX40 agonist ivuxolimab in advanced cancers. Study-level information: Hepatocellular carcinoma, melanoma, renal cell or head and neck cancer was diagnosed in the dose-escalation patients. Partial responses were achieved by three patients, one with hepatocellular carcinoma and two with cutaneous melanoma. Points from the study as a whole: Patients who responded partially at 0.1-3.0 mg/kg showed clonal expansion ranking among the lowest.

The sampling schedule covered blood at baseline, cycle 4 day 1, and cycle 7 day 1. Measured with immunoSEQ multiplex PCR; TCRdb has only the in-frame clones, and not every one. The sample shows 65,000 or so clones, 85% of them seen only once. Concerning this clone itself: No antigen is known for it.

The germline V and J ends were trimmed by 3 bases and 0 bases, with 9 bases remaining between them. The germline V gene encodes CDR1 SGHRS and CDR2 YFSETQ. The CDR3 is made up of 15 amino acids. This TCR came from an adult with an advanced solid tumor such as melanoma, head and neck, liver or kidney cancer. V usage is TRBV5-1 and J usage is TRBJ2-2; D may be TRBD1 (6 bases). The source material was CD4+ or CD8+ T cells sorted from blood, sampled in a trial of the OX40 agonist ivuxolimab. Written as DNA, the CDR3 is TGCGCCAGCAGCTCCGGACAGACGAACACCGGGGAGCTGTTTTTT. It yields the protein CASSSGQTNTGELFF.